Given below is one T cell receptor (beta chain) in context. Clones were sequenced by immunoSEQ multiplex PCR, and TCRdb holds only the in-frame ones, with some missing. The sample lists about 73,000 clones; 82% were seen once. The data derive from a study of blood T cell repertoires in COVID-19. This CDR3 contains 15 residues. Germline V lookup: CDR1 MRHNA, CDR2 SNTAGT. The V segment lost 3 bases and the J segment 4 bases; nucleotides outside the gene matches: 0. The chain is built from TRBV6-4 and TRBJ2-1, with 13 bases matching TRBD2. Material: peripheral blood. The sequence derives from a woman aged 55 to 70 with acute or convalescent COVID-19. The chain's CDR3 is CASSETSGGYNEQFF. The CDR3 DNA is TGTGCCAGCAGTGAGACTAGCGGGGGGTACAATGAGCAGTTCTTC.